These 26 T cell receptor beta chains were all obtained from the same sample, sequenced in a study of identical twins (dated by TCRdb to the mid-2010s). Libraries were prepared through 5' RACE. TCRdb shows the sequencer as Illumina HiSeq 2000. TCRdb ran its own pipeline on the public reads, namely fastp trimming at Q25 and MiXCR clone calling, and kept in-frame beta chains. Every entry covers one CDR3 protein and lists the most common genes and DNA from its rows. Here the sample has under 350,000 distinct CDR3 sequences; over 8.5% occur a single time. Approximately 7% of the sample comes from the top ten. These data were likewise used in another study, on yellow fever vaccine responses in identical twins.

The sequencing sample was made of CD8+ T cells sorted from blood. Receptors were obtained from a woman under 30 in good health.

The chain links TRBV6-5 to TRBJ2-7, with 9 bases identical to TRBD2. The CDR3 runs to 16 residues. V lost 0 bases, J lost 3 bases, and 6 bases stayed unmatched. Germline CDR1 is MNHEY and CDR2 is SVGAGI. The CDR3 reads CASSYSAGGNYYEQYF. The DNA for the CDR3 is TGTGCCAGCAGTTACTCAGCGGGAGGAAACTACTACGAGCAGTACTTC.

This clonotype was detected only a few times. The chain recombines TRBV6-1 with TRBJ2-2; 13 nucleotides align to TRBD2. Trimming at V came to 1 base and at J to 5 bases, leaving 4 bases not matched to a gene. In germline, CDR1 is MNHNS, CDR2 SASEGT. CDR3 length: 17 residues. CDR3 amino acids: CASSEGTSGRWTGELFF. In DNA form, the CDR3 reads TGTGCCAGCAGTGAAGGGACTAGCGGGAGATGGACCGGGGAGCTGTTTTTT.

Many counts were recorded for this clonotype. V gene TRBV19 combines with J gene TRBJ2-5; D not resolved. Trimming stripped 3 bases from V and 2 bases from J, with 13 bases between. The CDR3 loop spans 15 amino acids. Germline lookup yields CDR1 LNHDA and CDR2 SQIVND (reference sequence). In DNA, the CDR3 is TGTGCCAGTAGTATTCGTAAAGGACCTCAAGAGACCCAGTACTTC. As protein: CASSIRKGPQETQYF. The variable domain in full, completed from reference TRBV19 and TRBJ2-5, reads DGGITQSPKYLFRKEGQNVTLSCEQNLNHDAMYWYRQDPGQGLRLIYYSQIVNDFQKGDIAEGYSVSREKKESFPLTVTSAQKNPTAFYLCASSIRKGPQETQYFGPGTRLLVL.

This clonotype was observed a handful of times. The V call is TRBV27, the J call TRBJ2-7, with TRBD1 as a possible D gene (5 bases). The CDR3 is 14 amino acids. With 3 bases removed from V and 4 bases from J, the gap between germline ends came to 13 bases. The germline CDR1 and CDR2 sequences are MNHEY and SMNVEV (reference sequence). The CDR3 region has the DNA TGTGCCAGCAGTTTGTCAGGGTCTATGTACGAGCAGTACTTC. It encodes CASSLSGSMYEQYF.

This clonotype was found many times. The CDR3 reads CSARRDISYEQYF. CDR3 coding DNA: TGCAGTGCTAGAAGGGACATCTCCTACGAGCAGTACTTC. The gene calls are TRBV20-1 and TRBJ2-7, with a possible D match to TRBD1 (6 bases). V gave up 2 bases and J gave up 0 bases, with 8 bases separating them. The V gene's germline CDR1 is DFQATT and CDR2 SNEGSKA (reference sequence). CDR3 length equals 13 residues.

This clonotype appeared many times. The chain carries TRBV11-2 and TRBJ2-1; D unresolved. Germline-derived CDR1 and CDR2 are SGHAT and FQNNGV. The CDR3 extends over 12 amino acids. Deletions cut 5 bases from V and 5 bases from J, with 7 bases between. The CDR3 spells CASSPMNNEQFF. The DNA for the CDR3 is TGTGCCAGCAGCCCAATGAACAATGAGCAGTTCTTC.

This clonotype was seen only a few times. The chain combines TRBV10-2 with TRBJ2-5; 11 bases agree with TRBD1. Trimming removed 3 bases from V and 4 bases from J; junction bases left unmatched: 13. The CDR3 is 18 residues long. Germline V gives CDR1 WSHSY, CDR2 SAAADI. The CDR3 spells CASSDFYPGQGDGETQYF. For the CDR3, the DNA is TGCGCCAGCAGTGACTTTTACCCGGGACAGGGGGACGGAGAGACCCAGTACTTC.

The V call is TRBV7-9, the J call TRBJ2-5, with 9 nucleotides matching TRBD2. The CDR3 extends over 15 amino acids. Unmatched junction bases numbered 4, after V lost 0 bases and J lost 5 bases. Germline lookup yields CDR1 SEHNR and CDR2 FQNEAQ (reference sequence). The DNA for the CDR3 is TGTGCCAGCAGCTTAGCGGGACTAGCTGGGGAGACCCAGTACTTC. Translated: CASSLAGLAGETQYF.

In its sample, this clonotype was seen a few times. The V gene is TRBV12-3 or TRBV12-4, the J gene TRBJ1-5; D gene uncertain. The CDR3 is made up of 14 amino acids. Deletions cut 2 bases from V and 6 bases from J, with 11 bases between. The CDR3 DNA is TGTGCCAGCAGTTTATCCGATTTGGGTCAGCCCCAGCATTTT. Translation gives CASSLSDLGQPQHF.

This clonotype was picked up a small number of times. This chain links TRBV20-1 with TRBJ2-1; D ambiguous. CDR3 length: 14 residues. V was clipped by 7 bases and J by 4 bases, with 17 bases between them. The germline gives CDR1 DFQATT, CDR2 SNEGSKA (reference sequence). CDR3 in DNA: TGCAGTGGGGTGGACGATCAGACTTACAATGAGCAGTTCTTC. Translated: CSGVDDQTYNEQFF.

This clonotype was recorded at least ten times. This chain uses TRBV7-9 with TRBJ2-7; possible D gene TRBD1, 5 bases. This CDR3 has 14 amino acids. Germline CDR1 is SEHNR and CDR2 is FQNEAQ (reference sequence). V was clipped by 1 base and J by 2 bases, with 9 bases between them. CDR3 protein: CASSLVDTTYEQYF. Written as DNA, the CDR3 is TGTGCCAGCAGCTTAGTGGACACAACCTACGAGCAGTACTTC.

This clonotype was counted a few times. The genes are TRBV27 and TRBJ2-7, with 12 bases identical to TRBD1. J lost 3 bases, V lost 6 bases, and 6 bases had no gene match. Germline CDR1 is MNHEY and CDR2 is SMNVEV (reference sequence). CDR3 size: 15 residues. CDR3 DNA: TGTGCCAGCAGACCGCGGGACAGGGGGCTCTACGAGCAGTACTTC. Translated, it gives CASRPRDRGLYEQYF.

The chain recombines TRBV20-1 with TRBJ2-3; 12 bases fit TRBD2. Germline CDR1 is DFQATT and CDR2 is SNEGSKA (reference sequence). V lost 4 bases to trimming and J lost 6 bases; unmatched junction nucleotides: 11. The CDR3 extends over 16 amino acids. CDR3 coding DNA: TGCAGTGCTACACCTCGACTAGCGGGGGATGAGGATACGCAGTATTTT. Translated: CSATPRLAGDEDTQYF.

This clonotype has more than one count but fewer than ten. The chain uses TRBV15 and TRBJ1-2; 9 positions agree with TRBD1. Unmatched junction bases numbered 11, after V lost 5 bases and J lost 1 base. The CDR3 is made up of 17 amino acids. CDR1 and CDR2 from the germline V gene are LNHNV and YYDKDF (reference sequence). DNA for the CDR3: TGTGCCACCAGCGGAAGGGGACAGGGCGGCCATAACTATGGCTACACCTTC. It specifies CATSGRGQGGHNYGYTF.

This clonotype was counted ten times or more. This chain links TRBV12-3 or TRBV12-4 with TRBJ2-3, with 8 bases aligning to TRBD1. Trimming at V came to 6 bases and at J to 3 bases, leaving 5 bases not matched to a gene. The CDR3 spans 14 residues. DNA for the CDR3: TGTGCCAGCAGGGGACAGGAAAATACAGATACGCAGTATTTT. Translation gives CASRGQENTDTQYF.

This CDR3 reads CASSQIAPQGDEQFF. CDR3 DNA: TGCGCCAGCAGCCAAATTGCCCCCCAGGGCGATGAGCAGTTCTTC. The J gene is TRBJ2-1, the V gene TRBV4-3, with D tentatively TRBD1 (5 bases). This CDR3 contains 15 residues. Germline CDR1 LGHNA, CDR2 YSLEER. Trimming took off 2 bases at V and 8 bases at J, with 16 bases between the two ends.

There are a few counts of this clonotype. V is TRBV24-1 and J is TRBJ2-5; 7 nucleotides match TRBD1. The CDR3 extends over 17 amino acids. After removal of 4 bases from V and 3 bases from J, the junction contained 13 bases not matched to a gene. Germline V gene sequence: CDR1 KGHDR, CDR2 SFDVKD. The CDR3: CATSDYTGAAIEETQYF. The CDR3 DNA reads as TGTGCCACCAGTGACTATACAGGGGCGGCAATAGAAGAGACCCAGTACTTC.

The chain employs TRBV24-1 and TRBJ2-3, with D perhaps being TRBD1 or TRBD2 (6 bases each). Per the germline V gene, CDR1 is KGHDR and CDR2 is SFDVKD. The CDR3 length is 13 residues. V was pared by 7 bases and J by 5 bases, with 12 bases between. The CDR3 DNA reads TGTGCCACCAGATTGGGGGGCGGAGATACGCAGTATTTT. This encodes CATRLGGGDTQYF.

This clonotype has only a few counts. The chain joins TRBV7-3 to TRBJ2-1; possible D gene TRBD1, 7 bases. There are 15 residues in the CDR3. The V gene lost 4 bases and the J gene lost 10 bases, with 20 bases spanning the gap. The germline CDR1 and CDR2 sequences are SGHTA and FQGTGA. CDR3 DNA sequence: TGTGCCAGCAGCTGGGATTCAGGGGGGCCAGTCGAGCAGTTCTTC. Protein product: CASSWDSGGPVEQFF.

This clonotype occurred a few times. The chain has TRBV20-1 and TRBJ2-3; TRBD2 aligns across 7 bases. CDR1 is DFQATT, CDR2 SNEGSKA, per germline (reference sequence). This CDR3 is 16 amino acids long. The V and J ends lost 0 bases and 2 bases, in that order; junction bases with no gene match: 8. The CDR3 coding sequence is TGCAGTGCTAGAGACCGGCTAGCGGACTACACAGATACGCAGTATTTT. It yields the protein CSARDRLADYTDTQYF.

The chain recombines TRBV7-9 with TRBJ2-1; D is perhaps TRBD1 or TRBD2 (8 bases each). Looked up from germline, CDR1 is SEHNR and CDR2 is FQNEAQ (reference sequence). The V gene lost 6 bases and the J gene lost 3 bases, with 18 bases spanning the gap. CDR3 size: 16 residues. DNA of the CDR3: TGTGCCAGCAGTCACCGGGGGGGACAGGACTACAATGAGCAGTTCTTC. The encoded protein is CASSHRGGQDYNEQFF.

This chain joins TRBV2 and TRBJ2-7; D not resolved. The CDR3 totals 10 residues. Per the germline V gene, CDR1 is SNHLY and CDR2 is FYNNEI. Trimming pared 7 bases from V and 13 bases from J, leaving 14 bases between. Here the CDR3 DNA reads TGTGCCAGCAAGGGTAGAGAAACCTACTTC. Translation gives CASKGRETYF.

CDR3 nucleotide sequence: TGTGCCAGCAGCCCAGGGCCCTATGAAAAACTGTTTTTT. Protein: CASSPGPYEKLFF. The chain joins TRBV7-8 to TRBJ1-4, with TRBD1 as a possible D gene (5 bases). The germline V gene has CDR1 SGHVS and CDR2 FQNEAQ. V lost 5 bases and J 6 bases, leaving 10 bases between the germline ends. The CDR3 covers 13 residues.

This clonotype occurred a few times. The chain links TRBV15 to TRBJ2-5; 9 bases fit TRBD2. The CDR3 covers 20 residues. After removal of 4 bases from V and 4 bases from J, the junction contained 22 bases not matched to a gene. Germline CDR1 LNHNV, CDR2 YYDKDF (reference sequence). CDR3 in DNA: TGTGCCACCAGCACAGCGCAATTTCTACCCCAGCGGGGGGAGAGAGAGACCCAGTACTTC. Its translation is CATSTAQFLPQRGERETQYF.

This clonotype was counted only a few times. This chain links TRBV15 with TRBJ2-7; D is perhaps TRBD1 (6 bases). Germline CDR1 and CDR2: LNHNV and YYDKDF (reference sequence). The V end lost 6 bases, the J end lost 0 bases, and 15 bases lay between the germline ends. The CDR3 contains 15 residues. CDR3 protein: CATRPGALNSYEQYF. The CDR3 nucleotides read TGTGCCACCAGGCCAGGGGCACTAAACTCCTACGAGCAGTACTTC.

The chain employs TRBV2 and TRBJ1-1; the D is unclear. Deletions cut 6 bases from V and 0 bases from J, with 14 bases between. The CDR3 is 15 amino acids. The germline V gene encodes CDR1 SNHLY and CDR2 FYNNEI. DNA of the CDR3: TGTGCCAGCAGACCAGATGAGGATTTGAACACTGAAGCTTTCTTT. Translating gives CASRPDEDLNTEAFF.